This TCR beta chain was profiled in a study of cytomegalovirus exposure and HLA in healthy donors. Everyone who donated was a healthy bone marrow donor. In the PCR, 60 Vbeta and 13 Jbeta primers were used. Clones were sequenced by immunoSEQ multiplex PCR, and TCRdb holds only the in-frame ones, with some missing. This table has about 78,000 clones, around 70% appearing once. Germline V gene lookup returns CDR1 MNHNY and CDR2 SVGAGI (reference sequence). With 2 bases removed from V and 7 bases from J, the gap between germline ends came to 14 bases. This CDR3 comprises 14 residues. The rearrangement joins TRBV6-6 to TRBJ1-2; D might be TRBD1 (6 bases). Material for sequencing was PBMCs. This receptor was taken from a woman aged 35 to 49 in good health and CMV-seropositive. CDR3 loop: CASSYNLGAGGYTF. In DNA form, the CDR3 reads TGTGCCAGCAGTTACAATCTGGGGGCAGGTGGCTACACCTTC.